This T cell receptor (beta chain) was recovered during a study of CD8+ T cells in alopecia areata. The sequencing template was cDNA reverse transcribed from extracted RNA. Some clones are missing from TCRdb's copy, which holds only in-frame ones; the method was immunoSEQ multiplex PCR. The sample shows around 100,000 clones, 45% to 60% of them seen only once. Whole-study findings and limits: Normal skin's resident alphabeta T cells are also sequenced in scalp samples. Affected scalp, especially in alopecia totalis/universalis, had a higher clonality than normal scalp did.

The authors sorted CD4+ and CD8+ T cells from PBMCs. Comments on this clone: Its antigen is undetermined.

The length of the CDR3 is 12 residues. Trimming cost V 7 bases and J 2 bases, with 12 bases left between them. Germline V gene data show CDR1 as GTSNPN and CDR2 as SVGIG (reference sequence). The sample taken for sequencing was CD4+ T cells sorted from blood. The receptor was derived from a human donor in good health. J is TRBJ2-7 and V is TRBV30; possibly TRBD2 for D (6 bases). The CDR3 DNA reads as TGTGCCTATGACGCGGGAACCTACGAGCAGTACTTC. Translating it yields CAYDAGTYEQYF.